Listed below are T cell receptor beta chains from one sample, sequenced in a study of cytomegalovirus exposure and HLA in healthy donors. Produced via immunoSEQ multiplex PCR; TCRdb's table is partial and in-frame only. The sample records approximately 56,000 clones, about 70% being singletons. The source material was PBMCs. The receptors come from a woman aged 50 to 65 in good health and CMV-seropositive. Both conserved end residues are part of each CDR3. The D gene is left open where the match is weak. Clone size is stated in some rows and not others, as once, few, many or a class when expanded.

D gene	J gene	clone size	V gene	CDR3 DNA	CDR3 protein
-	TRBJ2-1	few	TRBV20-1	TGCAGTGCTAGACCGACTATAGAGCAGTTCTTC	CSARPTIEQFF
TRBD1	TRBJ1-6	-	TRBV6-1	TGTGCCAGCAGTAGAGCAGGGGGCGAGAATTCACCCCTCCACTTT	CASSRAGGENSPLHF
-	TRBJ1-5	-	TRBV9	TGTGCCAGCAGCAGCGGGGCCGGTTCCAATCAGCCCCAGCATTTT	CASSSGAGSNQPQHF
TRBD1	TRBJ2-5	-	TRBV28	TGTGCCAGCAGTCCCCCACAGGGGTCGGAGACCCAGTACTTC	CASSPPQGSETQYF
TRBD2	TRBJ2-7	-	TRBV10-3	TGTGCCATCAGGGGACTAGCGGGAAGCTCCTACGAGCAGTACTTC	CAIRGLAGSSYEQYF
TRBD1	TRBJ2-5	-	TRBV5-1	TGCGCCAGCAGCTTGTCGCTCGGGACAGGAGAGACCCAGTACTTC	CASSLSLGTGETQYF
TRBD1	TRBJ1-2	-	TRBV30	TGTGCCTGGAGTCGTGGGGACAGCTCGCGCTACACCTTC	CAWSRGDSSRYTF
-	TRBJ2-7	once	TRBV4-3	TGCGCCAGCAGTCCCCGCGACGGGTACGAGCAGTACTTC	CASSPRDGYEQYF
TRBD1	TRBJ1-2	-	TRBV5-1	TGCGCCAGCAGCCCCCGGACAGGGGATACCTATGGCTACACCTTC	CASSPRTGDTYGYTF
-	TRBJ2-5	-	TRBV7-2	TGTGCCAGCAGCTTACGGGGGACCGACATAGGACAAGAGACCCAGTACTTC	CASSLRGTDIGQETQYF
-	TRBJ2-1	-	TRBV5-3	TGTGCCAGAAGCTTGTTTAGCCAAGCCCCCAATGAGCAGTTCTTC	CARSLFSQAPNEQFF
-	TRBJ2-3	-	TRBV7-8	TGTGCCAGCACCCGGGGAATCAGCACAGATACGCAGTATTTT	CASTRGISTDTQYF
TRBD1	TRBJ2-1	once	TRBV19	TGTGCCAGTAGGACGGGACAGATACATGAGCAGTTCTTC	CASRTGQIHEQFF
-	TRBJ1-2	-	TRBV18	TGTGCCAGCTCACAGGGAGGCTATGGCTACACCTTC	CASSQGGYGYTF
TRBD1	TRBJ1-1	-	TRBV5-5	TGTGCCAGCAACTCTGACAGGGGGGTGAACACTGAAGCTTTCTTT	CASNSDRGVNTEAFF
-	TRBJ1-2	-	TRBV15	TGTGCCACCAGCAGAGTAGGTTCGGGGAACAACTATGGCTACACCTTC	CATSRVGSGNNYGYTF
TRBD2	TRBJ2-1	-	TRBV7-2	TGTGCCAGCAGCTTACCCGCTAGCGGGGGGGACTACAATGAGCAGTTCTTC	CASSLPASGGDYNEQFF
-	TRBJ2-5	few	TRBV7-9	TGTGCCAGCACCCGGACAGAAGAGACCCAGTACTTC	CASTRTEETQYF
TRBD2	TRBJ2-3	-	TRBV4-2	TGTGCCAGCAGCCAAGATCTGCTAGCGGAAATAACAGATACGCAGTATTTT	CASSQDLLAEITDTQYF
TRBD2	TRBJ2-1	-	TRBV28	TGTGCCAGCAGTTTCACTAGCGGGGGTCGTTACAATGAGCAGTTCTTC	CASSFTSGGRYNEQFF
-	TRBJ1-2	-	TRBV5-6	TGTGCCAGCAGCTGGTGGCGGGGGGTTAACTATGGCTACACCTTC	CASSWWRGVNYGYTF
-	TRBJ1-1	-	TRBV6-6	TGTGCCAGCAGTTACGCAGTGAACACTGAAGCTTTCTTT	CASSYAVNTEAFF
-	TRBJ1-5	-	TRBV12-5	TGTGCTAGTGGTTTGAGGCTCGCAGGTGCAGGCCAGCCCCAGCATTTT	CASGLRLAGAGQPQHF
-	TRBJ2-7	-	TRBV28	TGTGCCAGCACCTCCTCCCGGCGGCAGCAGTACTTC	CASTSSRRQQYF
TRBD1	TRBJ1-4	-	TRBV2	TGTGCCAGCACCGGACAGGGAACGACTAATGAAAAACTGTTTTTT	CASTGQGTTNEKLFF
-	TRBJ2-7	-	TRBV10-3	TGTGCCATCAGTGATATTCAGGGCCCCCCGTACTTC	CAISDIQGPPYF
TRBD2	TRBJ2-1	-	TRBV11-2	TGTGCCAGCAGCTTACGGACTAGCGGAAACAATGAGCAGTTCTTC	CASSLRTSGNNEQFF
-	TRBJ2-1	-	TRBV5-1	TGCGCCAGCAGCTTGTTCCCAGAGGGATCAGATGAGCAGTTCTTC	CASSLFPEGSDEQFF
-	TRBJ1-5	-	TRBV6-4	TGTGCCAGCTCAGGTGAGATCAATCAGCCCCAGCATTTT	CASSGEINQPQHF
-	TRBJ2-7	-	TRBV28	TGTGCCAGCAGTCCCTTCCGGACAGGGACTAACGAGCAGTACTTC	CASSPFRTGTNEQYF
TRBD2	TRBJ2-7	-	TRBV6-6	TGTGCCAGCAGACCGGGACTAGCGGGGGGCTACGAGCAGTACTTC	CASRPGLAGGYEQYF
-	TRBJ2-7	-	TRBV5-5	TGTGCCAGCGCTGGGGATATTGATCGGGAGAGCTACGAGCAGTACTTC	CASAGDIDRESYEQYF
-	TRBJ1-1	-	TRBV27	TGTGCCAGCAGTCCGGGGTCGAACACTGAAGCTTTCTTT	CASSPGSNTEAFF
TRBD1	TRBJ1-1	-	TRBV5-1	TGCGCCAGCAGCTTGACAGGGGGCACTGAAGCTTTCTTT	CASSLTGGTEAFF
TRBD1	TRBJ1-1	-	TRBV7-6	TGTGCCAGCAGCCCAGAACAGGGGGCGAACACTGAAGCTTTCTTT	CASSPEQGANTEAFF
TRBD2	TRBJ2-1	-	TRBV28	TGTGCCAGCAGCACTAGCGGGAGTACAAAGGGTGAGCAGTTCTTC	CASSTSGSTKGEQFF
-	TRBJ1-2	once	TRBV28	TGTGCCAGCAGTTCCCCCCGGCAGGCCTATGGCTACACCTTC	CASSSPRQAYGYTF
-	TRBJ2-3	-	TRBV4-1	TGCGCCAGCAGCCAAGACCTCAGGGGAGGGACAGATACGCAGTATTTT	CASSQDLRGGTDTQYF
TRBD1	TRBJ2-1	-	TRBV4-1	TGCGCCAGCAGCCAAACCGGGACAGGGGACGATGAGCAGTTCTTC	CASSQTGTGDDEQFF
-	TRBJ1-5	-	TRBV2	TGTGCCAGCAGTGAAGCACCCGACTATAGCAATCAGCCCCAGCATTTT	CASSEAPDYSNQPQHF
TRBD2	TRBJ2-3	-	TRBV10-3	TGTGCCATCAGGTCGGGTAGCGGGGGCACAGATACGCAGTATTTT	CAIRSGSGGTDTQYF
TRBD1	TRBJ2-5	once	TRBV28	TGTGCCAGCAGTCCCTCCGGGACAGGGAGGCGAGACCAGTACTTC	CASSPSGTGRRDQYF
-	TRBJ2-7	-	TRBV7-6	TGTGCCAGCAGCTCCTCAGGGGGGCGAGAGCAGTACTTC	CASSSSGGREQYF
TRBD2	TRBJ2-5	once	TRBV5-1	TGCGCCAGCAGCGCGTCGACTAGCGGGGGAACAGAGACCCAGTACTTC	CASSASTSGGTETQYF
-	TRBJ2-7	few	TRBV4-3	TGCGCCAGCAGCCATGTCCGAAATCCAGGCTACGAGCAGTACTTC	CASSHVRNPGYEQYF
TRBD2	TRBJ2-3	-	TRBV15	TGTGCCACCAGCAGAGATGGGGGGGGACTAGCGAGCACAGATACGCAGTATTTT	CATSRDGGGLASTDTQYF
TRBD2	TRBJ2-2	once	TRBV2	TGTGCCAGCGGGGGACTAGTGAACACCGGGGAGCTGTTTTTT	CASGGLVNTGELFF
-	TRBJ1-5	-	TRBV19	TGTGCCAGTAGTATGGTGCAGGGAGGTCAGCCCCAGCATTTT	CASSMVQGGQPQHF